The following is a TCR beta chain sequence with its context. The antigen is unknown. The data were obtained in a study of beta chain features in type 1 diabetes. General study results and limits: Patients' naive, central memory and regulatory TCRB repertoires appeared more alike than those of healthy donors. The study found moderately but significantly shorter TCRB CDR3s in all four CD4+ subsets of Type 1 diabetes patients.

The germline V gene has CDR1 SGHNT and CDR2 YYREEE (reference sequence). With 1 base removed from V and 1 base from J, the gap between germline ends came to 8 bases. The CDR3 length is 14 residues. Sequencing targeted expressed TCRB transcripts, as all isolated RNA had been reverse transcribed. Clones were read by immunoSEQ multiplex PCR, and TCRdb kept only the in-frame ones, dropping some. The sample includes about 240,000 clones, approximately 15% of them seen just once. Sequencing was carried out using naive CD4+ T cells from blood. V and J are TRBV5-4 and TRBJ1-1, with no clear D. This receptor was taken from a man under 40 with type 1 diabetes. The CDR3, as DNA: TGTGCCAGCAGCTTGTGGCCGGGGAACACTGAAGCTTTCTTT. Amino acids: CASSLWPGNTEAFF.